One and the same sample provided the 11 T cell receptor beta chains below, sequenced in a study of OX40 agonist ivuxolimab in advanced cancers. Some clones are missing from TCRdb's copy, which holds only in-frame ones; the method was immunoSEQ multiplex PCR. Seen here are roughly 49,000 clones, approximately 91% observed once, and the top ten hold roughly half. Sequenced here: CD4+ or CD8+ T cells sorted from blood, sampled in a trial of the OX40 agonist ivuxolimab. All receptors come from an adult with an advanced solid tumor such as melanoma, head and neck, liver or kidney cancer.

CDR3 sequence (DNA): TGTGCCAGCAGCCTTTCCTCGGGAGACTACGAGCAGTACTTC. Translation gives CASSLSSGDYEQYF. The chain recombines TRBV5-4 with TRBJ2-5; D is possibly TRBD2 (6 bases). The tail of the sequence fits TRBJ2-7 better, so the J call may be wrong. The CDR3 is made up of 14 amino acids. Germline V gene lookup returns CDR1 SGHNT and CDR2 YYREEE (reference sequence).

The chain combines TRBV27 with TRBJ2-1; possibly TRBD1 for D (6 bases). This CDR3 spans 16 amino acids. Trimming stripped 6 bases from V and 3 bases from J, with 18 bases between. Germline CDR1 MNHEY, CDR2 SMNVEV (reference sequence). CDR3 region: CASRGVQGRGYNEQFF. The CDR3 DNA reads as TGTGCCAGCAGGGGTGTTCAGGGCAGGGGCTACAATGAGCAGTTCTTC.

This chain connects TRBV7-6 to TRBJ2-5; 7 nucleotides match TRBD1. TRBJ2-7 explains the end of the DNA better; the J call may be wrong. Germline V gene data show CDR1 as SGHVS and CDR2 as FNYEAQ. The CDR3 loop spans 14 amino acids. As DNA, the CDR3 is TGTGCCAGCAGCTTATCACTAGGGGGCAACGAGCAGTACTTC. Amino acid sequence: CASSLSLGGNEQYF.

The chain is built from TRBV7-9 and TRBJ2-1, with D tentatively TRBD2 (7 bases). The CDR3 contains 16 residues. Germline-derived CDR1 and CDR2 are SEHNR and FQNEAQ (reference sequence). The ends were cut back, 1 base at V and 2 bases at J, with 12 bases in the middle. The CDR3 nucleotides read TGTGCCAGCAGCTTAGGAAGCGGGACAACCTACAATGAGCAGTTCTTC. It encodes CASSLGSGTTYNEQFF.

The V gene is TRBV6-5, the J gene TRBJ2-1; D might be TRBD1 or TRBD2, each matching 6 bases. The CDR3 extends over 15 amino acids. From germline, CDR1 is MNHEY and CDR2 SVGAGI. V gave up 2 bases and J gave up 4 bases, with 12 bases separating them. CDR3 region: CASSYGGGSYNEQFF. The CDR3 DNA reads TGTGCCAGCAGTTACGGAGGGGGATCTTACAATGAGCAGTTCTTC.

CDR3 sequence reads: CASREAVAGGTQYF. DNA for the CDR3: TGCGCCAGCAGGGAAGCCGTGGCGGGGGGGACCCAGTACTTC. The J gene is TRBJ2-5, the V gene TRBV5-1; 8 bases match TRBD2. Germline loops: CDR1 SGHRS, CDR2 YFSETQ. V was clipped by 5 bases and J by 7 bases; unmatched bases: 10. The CDR3 spans 14 residues.

The rearrangement uses TRBV27 and TRBJ2-2, with D tentatively TRBD1 (6 bases). The CDR3 length is 15 residues. V shed 0 bases and J shed 7 bases, with 12 bases lying between them. Germline V gene sequence: CDR1 MNHEY, CDR2 SMNVEV (reference sequence). CDR3 region: CASSLSAGVHGELFF. CDR3 bases: TGTGCCAGCAGTTTATCCGCAGGGGTTCACGGGGAGCTGTTTTTT.

Turning to this clone: Relative to the germline gene, one junction end is altered; a read error may explain this. The chain links TRBV5-4 to TRBJ1-2; D remains unclear. This CDR3 spans 16 amino acids. Germline V gene sequence: CDR1 SGHNT, CDR2 YYREEE (reference sequence). CDR3 nucleotide sequence: TGCGCCAGCAGCCCTTGGGTGACCACATCGGACTATGGCTACACCTTC. As protein: CASSPWVTTSDYGYTF.

The J gene is TRBJ2-2, the V gene TRBV6-1; the D is unclear. Per germline, CDR1 MNHNS and CDR2 SASEGT. This CDR3 comprises 16 residues. Trimming took off 2 bases at V and 1 base at J, with 11 bases between the two ends. The CDR3 nucleotides are TGTGCCAGCAGTGAATTCGACTCGATGAACACCGGGGAGCTGTTTTTT. Protein product: CASSEFDSMNTGELFF.

This clone was detected only once. The DNA of the CDR3 is TGTGCCAGCAGCGCCCACAGGGACGAGCAGTACTTC. As protein: CASSAHRDEQYF. This chain links TRBV13 with TRBJ2-7; D perhaps matches TRBD1 (6 bases). Germline CDR1 reads PRHDT; CDR2 reads FYEKMQ (reference sequence). The CDR3 covers 12 residues. Trimming shortened V by 5 bases and J by 5 bases, and 10 bases separated the two germline ends.

V and J are TRBV6-5 and TRBJ2-1, with no clear D. CDR1 and CDR2 from the germline V gene are MNHEY and SVGAGI. With 2 bases removed from V and 4 bases from J, the gap between germline ends came to 9 bases. This CDR3 is built from 14 residues. CDR3 sequence: CASSYAESYNEQFF. CDR3 nucleotide sequence: TGTGCCAGCAGTTACGCGGAATCGTACAATGAGCAGTTCTTC.